The present TCR beta chain was sequenced within a study of blood T cell repertoires in COVID-19. At the level of the study: Acute-phase and convalescent COVID-19 samples originated in the United States, Italy and Spain. T cells, B-cell-depleted T cells, or PBMCs provided the cDNA or gDNA that served as material.

Methods used by the authors: The authors estimated nucleated cell counts from reference gene primer amplification. Data came from immunoSEQ multiplex PCR; TCRdb stores just in-frame clones and leaves some out. V and J calls and clone size are as listed in that table; D and trimming were resolved from the DNA. Of about 130,000 clones detected, about 89% appear once; the ten largest clones hold about an eighth. The CDR3 length is 15 residues. The germline V gene has CDR1 MNHEY and CDR2 SMNVEV (reference sequence). Trimming removed 3 bases from V and 1 base from J; junction bases left unmatched: 5. Enrollment of patients from Seattle took place during active infection, with longitudinal follow-up.

The receptor was isolated from a woman in her seventies with COVID-19, enrolled during active disease. The chain has TRBV27 and TRBJ1-1, with 7 bases fitting TRBD1. Sequenced: peripheral blood. CDR3 protein: CASSFLGTENTEAFF. DNA for the CDR3: TGTGCCAGCAGTTTCCTAGGGACAGAGAACACTGAAGCTTTCTTT.